This T cell receptor (beta chain) was sequenced during a study of memory CD4+ T cells and cytomegalovirus serostatus. Study details: This sample comes from healthy Belgian adults, 8 to 10 CMV seropositive, about 23 seronegative.

The CDR3 is 12 amino acids. Germline V gene data show CDR1 as GTSNPN and CDR2 as SVGIG (reference sequence). V lost 2 bases to trimming and J lost 8 bases, with 9 bases between them. The sort gate was single viable CD3+CD4+CD8-CD45RO+ cells for memory CD4+ T cells. Serostatus was set by detecting CMV pp150, pp28, p38, p52 IgG. Authors' processing steps: Out-of-frame sequences were removed, leaving around 2.2 million distinct TCRbeta sequences. TCRdb's table, derived via immunoSEQ multiplex PCR, lists solely in-frame clones and lacks some. D and trimming were read from the DNA, whereas the V and J calls and clone size are those reported in that table. The sample has over 65,000 clones, roughly 80% seen once.

The specimen sequenced was memory CD4+ T cells from blood. The sequence came from an adult in good health and CMV-seronegative. This chain uses TRBV30 with TRBJ1-4; D unresolved. The CDR3 DNA sequence: TGTGCCTGGAGTCACTCGGGGGAAAAACTGTTTTTT. This sequence encodes CAWSHSGEKLFF.